This T cell receptor (beta chain) emerged from a study of T cell repertoires in cytomegalovirus infection. Study-wide context: Recently described HLA-C-restricted plus well-studied HLA-B-restricted CMV epitopes were used. Study findings and constraints: Dominating the ex vivo response were HLA-C-restricted CMV-specific TCR beta clonotypes. The cumulative frequency of public TCR beta families identified carriers of CMV plus the relevant HLA.

Only a few counts were recorded for this clonotype. Antigen unknown. CDR1 is LGHNA and CDR2 is YSLEER in the germline V gene. The trim removed 8 bases at V and 7 bases at J, leaving 11 bases unmatched. The CDR3 spans 15 residues. TCRdb itself ran the reads through MiXCR, one entry per CDR3 protein. The sample includes about 700,000 distinct CDR3 sequences, around 35% of them seen just once. This clonotype originated in a human donor in good health (CMV status not recorded). Some clones in this sample may be carry-over from other donors' samples. V is TRBV4-3 and J is TRBJ2-2, with 9 bases lining up with TRBD1. Sample: cultured PBMCs, taken from culture after CMV antigen stimulation. The chain's CDR3 is CASSGTGFFGGELFF. For the CDR3, the DNA is TGCGCCAGCTCCGGGACAGGGTTCTTCGGCGGGGAGCTGTTTTTT.